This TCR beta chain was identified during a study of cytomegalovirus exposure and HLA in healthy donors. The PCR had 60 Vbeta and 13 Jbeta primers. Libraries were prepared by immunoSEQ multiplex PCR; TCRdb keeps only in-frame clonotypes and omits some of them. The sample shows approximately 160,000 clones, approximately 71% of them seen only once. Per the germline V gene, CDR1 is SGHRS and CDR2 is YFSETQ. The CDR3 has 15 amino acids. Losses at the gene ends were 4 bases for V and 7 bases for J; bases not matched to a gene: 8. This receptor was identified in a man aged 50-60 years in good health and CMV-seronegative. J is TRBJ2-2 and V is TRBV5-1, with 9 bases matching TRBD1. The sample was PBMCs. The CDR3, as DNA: TGCGCCAGCAGCGCCCGACAGGGGGGAAGCGGGGAGCTGTTTTTT. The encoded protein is CASSARQGGSGELFF.